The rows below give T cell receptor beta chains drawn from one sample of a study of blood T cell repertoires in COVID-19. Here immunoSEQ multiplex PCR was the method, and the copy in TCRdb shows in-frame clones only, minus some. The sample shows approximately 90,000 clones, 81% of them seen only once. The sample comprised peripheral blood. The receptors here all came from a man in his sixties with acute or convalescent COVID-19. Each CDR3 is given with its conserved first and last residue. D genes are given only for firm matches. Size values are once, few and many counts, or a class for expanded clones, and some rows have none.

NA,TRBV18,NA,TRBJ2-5,CASSPGTGKSETQYF,TGTGCCAGCTCACCGGGTACAGGGAAGTCAGAGACCCAGTACTTC
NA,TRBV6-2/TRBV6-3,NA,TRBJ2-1,CASSRPSTTMNNEQFF,TGTGCCAGCAGCCGCCCCAGCACGACTATGAACAATGAGCAGTTCTTC
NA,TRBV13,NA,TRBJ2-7,CASSTSSGEWYEQYF,TGTGCCAGCAGCACAAGCTCAGGGGAGTGGTACGAGCAGTACTTC
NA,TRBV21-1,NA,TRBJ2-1,CASSKAGAGQGGGYNEQFF,TGTGCCAGCAGCAAAGCGGGAGCCGGACAGGGGGGTGGCTACAATGAGCAGTTCTTC
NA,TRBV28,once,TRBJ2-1,CASSTPLTEQFF,TGTGCCAGCTCCACGCCCCTAACCGAGCAGTTCTTC
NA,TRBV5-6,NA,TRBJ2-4,CASSLRPSGRLVEYF,TGTGCCAGCAGCTTGCGGCCATCGGGGAGACTAGTTGAATACTTC
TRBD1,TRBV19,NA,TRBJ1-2,CASSTRGQGAPYGYTF,TGTGCCAGTAGTACGAGGGGACAGGGGGCCCCCTATGGCTACACCTTC
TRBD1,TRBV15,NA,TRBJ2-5,CATSSPGTDHQETQYF,TGTGCCACCAGCAGTCCCGGGACAGACCACCAAGAGACCCAGTACTTC
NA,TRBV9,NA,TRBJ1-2,CASSVVRTENYGYTF,TGTGCCAGCAGCGTAGTTAGGACTGAAAACTATGGCTACACCTTC
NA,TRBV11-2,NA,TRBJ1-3,CASSNTRGTGNTIYF,TGTGCCAGCAGCAATACGCGGGGGACAGGAAACACCATATATTTT
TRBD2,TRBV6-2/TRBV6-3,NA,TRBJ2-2,CASSYSGRGTGELFF,TGTGCCAGCAGTTACTCAGGGAGGGGCACCGGGGAGCTGTTTTTT
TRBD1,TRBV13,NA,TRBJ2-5,CASSGTAKQETQYF,TGTGCCAGCAGCGGGACAGCAAAACAAGAGACCCAGTACTTC
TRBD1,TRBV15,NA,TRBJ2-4,CATSRGKRTGGARIDIQYF,TGTGCCACCAGCAGAGGGAAAAGGACAGGTGGGGCCCGTATCGACATTCAGTACTTC
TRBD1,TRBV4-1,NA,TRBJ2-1,CASSQVGTGGPAYNEQFF,TGCGCCAGCAGCCAAGTAGGGACAGGGGGCCCTGCCTACAATGAGCAGTTCTTC
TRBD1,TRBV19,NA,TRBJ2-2,CASKKTGFVGTGELFF,TGTGCCAGTAAAAAGACAGGGTTCGTAGGCACCGGGGAGCTGTTTTTT
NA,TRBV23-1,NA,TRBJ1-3,CASSQPPIRSGSGNTIYF,TGCGCCAGCAGTCAACCCCCTATACGCTCCGGCTCTGGAAACACCATATATTTT
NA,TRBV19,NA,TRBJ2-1,CASSIFRGSEQFF,TGTGCCAGTAGTATTTTCCGGGGATCTGAGCAGTTCTTC
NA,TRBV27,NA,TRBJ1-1,CASRSGGTNTEAFF,TGTGCCAGCAGAAGCGGGGGTACGAACACTGAAGCTTTCTTT
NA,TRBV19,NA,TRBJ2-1,CASRVWKAGNNNEQFF,TGTGCCAGTAGAGTTTGGAAGGCAGGGAATAACAATGAGCAGTTCTTC
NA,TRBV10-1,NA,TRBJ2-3,CASSANSKTDTQYF,TGCGCCAGCAGTGCTAATTCAAAAACAGATACGCAGTATTTT
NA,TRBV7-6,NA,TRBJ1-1,CASSLAQFTEAFF,TGTGCCAGCAGCTTAGCTCAATTTACAGAAGCTTTCTTT
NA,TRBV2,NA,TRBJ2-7,CASTDRSSLEQYF,TGTGCCAGCACAGACAGGTCGTCTCTGGAGCAGTACTTC
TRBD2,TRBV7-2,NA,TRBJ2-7,CASRSTSGSIHEQYF,TGTGCCAGCAGATCTACTAGCGGGAGTATTCACGAGCAGTACTTC
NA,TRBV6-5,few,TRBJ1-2,CASGNRANYGYTF,TGTGCCAGCGGAAACAGGGCTAACTATGGCTACACCTTC
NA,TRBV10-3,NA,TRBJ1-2,CAIRLNQQGTYGYTF,TGTGCCATCCGCCTGAATCAACAGGGCACCTATGGCTACACCTTC
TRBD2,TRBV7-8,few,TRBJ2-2,CASGLAGGTGELFF,TGTGCCAGCGGGTTAGCGGGAGGTACTGGGGAGCTGTTTTTT
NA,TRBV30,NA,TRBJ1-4,CAWSRPRPPTNEKLFF,TGTGCCTGGAGTCGACCGCGGCCGCCAACTAATGAAAAACTGTTTTTT
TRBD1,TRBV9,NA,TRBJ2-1,CASSVWNRGNEQFF,TGTGCCAGCAGCGTATGGAACAGGGGGAATGAGCAGTTCTTC
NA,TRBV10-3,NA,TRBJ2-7,CAISEGGWYF,TGTGCCATCAGTGAGGGCGGGTGGTACTTC
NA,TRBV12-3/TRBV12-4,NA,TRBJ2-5,CASSFGGEKTQYF,TGTGCCAGCAGTTTCGGAGGAGAAAAGACCCAGTACTTC
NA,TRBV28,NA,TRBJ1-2,CASSPLYEGYTF,TGTGCCAGCAGTCCCCTCTATGAGGGCTACACCTTC
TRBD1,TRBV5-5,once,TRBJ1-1,CASSAQGAFNTEAFF,TGTGCCAGCAGCGCCCAGGGGGCTTTTAACACTGAAGCTTTCTTT
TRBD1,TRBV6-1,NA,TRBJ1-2,CASSETGTGALYGYTF,TGTGCCAGCAGTGAAACCGGGACAGGAGCACTCTATGGCTACACCTTC
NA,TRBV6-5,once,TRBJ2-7,CASSYQKRTYEQYF,TGTGCCAGCAGTTACCAAAAGCGGACCTACGAGCAGTACTTC
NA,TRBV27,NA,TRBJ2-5,CASSRTKETQYF,TGTGCCAGCAGCAGGACTAAAGAGACCCAGTACTTC
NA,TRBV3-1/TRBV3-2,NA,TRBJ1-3,CASSQGGAGNTIYF,TGTGCCAGCAGCCAGGGGGGGGCTGGAAACACCATATATTTT
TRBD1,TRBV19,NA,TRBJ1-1,CASSIRDRGRNTEAFF,TGTGCCAGTAGTATTCGGGACAGGGGGCGAAACACTGAAGCTTTCTTT
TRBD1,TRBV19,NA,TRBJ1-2,CASSAQTGVAHGYTF,TGTGCCAGTAGTGCCCAGACAGGGGTAGCTCATGGCTACACCTTC
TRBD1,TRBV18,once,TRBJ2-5,CASSPPEGARETQYF,TGTGCCAGCTCACCACCAGAGGGGGCTCGGGAGACCCAGTACTTC
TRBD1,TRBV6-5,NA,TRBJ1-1,CASRGTGGEFRAFF,TGTGCCAGCAGGGGAACAGGGGGCGAATTCCGAGCTTTCTTT
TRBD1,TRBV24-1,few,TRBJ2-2,CATSDPGQGGSDTGELFF,TGTGCCACCAGTGACCCTGGACAGGGGGGATCGGACACCGGGGAGCTGTTTTTT
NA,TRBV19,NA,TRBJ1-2,CASSLGQYLSNYGYTF,TGTGCCAGTAGTCTAGGACAGTACCTCTCTAACTATGGCTACACCTTC
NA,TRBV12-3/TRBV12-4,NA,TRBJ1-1,CASSPNTEAFF,TGTGCCAGCAGCCCAAACACTGAAGCTTTCTTT
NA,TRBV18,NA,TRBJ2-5,CASSPLPALAESGETQYF,TGTGCCAGCTCACCACTGCCCGCTTTAGCGGAGTCTGGAGAGACCCAGTACTTC
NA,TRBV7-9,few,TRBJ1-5,CASSPGNGRAQHF,TGTGCCAGCAGCCCCGGTAACGGGCGGGCCCAGCATTTT